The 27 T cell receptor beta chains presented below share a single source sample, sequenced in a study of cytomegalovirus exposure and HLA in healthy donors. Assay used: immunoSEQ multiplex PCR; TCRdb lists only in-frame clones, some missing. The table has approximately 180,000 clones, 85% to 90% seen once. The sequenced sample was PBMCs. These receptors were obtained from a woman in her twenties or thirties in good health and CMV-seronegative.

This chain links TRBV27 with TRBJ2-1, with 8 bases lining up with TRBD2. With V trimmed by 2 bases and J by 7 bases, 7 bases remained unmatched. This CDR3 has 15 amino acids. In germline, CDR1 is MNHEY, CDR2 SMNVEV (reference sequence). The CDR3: CASSLNGGAGNEQFF. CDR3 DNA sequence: TGTGCCAGCAGTTTAAACGGGGGGGCGGGTAATGAGCAGTTCTTC.

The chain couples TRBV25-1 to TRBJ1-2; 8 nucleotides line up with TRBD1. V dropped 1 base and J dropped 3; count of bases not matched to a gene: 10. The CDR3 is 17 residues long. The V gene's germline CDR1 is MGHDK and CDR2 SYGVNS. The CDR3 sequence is CASSESTTGQGDYGYTF. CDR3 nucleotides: TGTGCCAGCAGTGAATCGACCACTGGACAGGGAGACTATGGCTACACCTTC.

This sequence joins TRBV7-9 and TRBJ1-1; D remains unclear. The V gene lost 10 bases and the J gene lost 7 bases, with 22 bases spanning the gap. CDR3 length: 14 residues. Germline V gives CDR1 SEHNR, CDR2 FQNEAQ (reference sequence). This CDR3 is CAITPSGYEIEAFF. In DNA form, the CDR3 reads TGTGCCATCACCCCTAGCGGTTATGAGATTGAAGCTTTCTTT.

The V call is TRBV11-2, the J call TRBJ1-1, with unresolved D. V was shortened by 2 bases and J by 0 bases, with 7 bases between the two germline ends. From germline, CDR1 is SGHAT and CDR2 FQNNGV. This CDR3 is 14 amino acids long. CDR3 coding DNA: TGTGCCAGCAGCTTATTAGGAGTGAACACTGAAGCTTTCTTT. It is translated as CASSLLGVNTEAFF.

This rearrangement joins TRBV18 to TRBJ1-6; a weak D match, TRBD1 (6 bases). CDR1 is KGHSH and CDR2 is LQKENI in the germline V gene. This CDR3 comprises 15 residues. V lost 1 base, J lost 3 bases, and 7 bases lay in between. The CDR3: CASSPRDNYNSPLHF. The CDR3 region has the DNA TGTGCCAGCTCACCACGGGACAACTATAATTCACCCCTCCACTTT.

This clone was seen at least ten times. Here the CDR3 DNA reads TGTGCCAGCAGCCGGGACAATTTTCGGAACGAGCAGTACTTC. Its protein is CASSRDNFRNEQYF. V and J are TRBV14 and TRBJ2-7; possibly TRBD1 for D (6 bases). The V gene's germline CDR1 is SGHDN and CDR2 FVKESK. Deletions cut 4 bases from V and 5 bases from J, with 15 bases between. The CDR3 has 14 amino acids.

The CDR3: CASSLETGGAPYEQYF. CDR3 DNA sequence: TGTGCCAGCAGCTTGGAGACAGGGGGCGCGCCCTACGAGCAGTACTTC. This chain joins TRBV5-4 and TRBJ2-7; 10 bases line up with TRBD1. This CDR3 has 16 residues. V shed 0 bases and J 2 bases; nucleotides not matched to a gene: 5. CDR1 SGHNT and CDR2 YYREEE come from the germline V gene (reference sequence).

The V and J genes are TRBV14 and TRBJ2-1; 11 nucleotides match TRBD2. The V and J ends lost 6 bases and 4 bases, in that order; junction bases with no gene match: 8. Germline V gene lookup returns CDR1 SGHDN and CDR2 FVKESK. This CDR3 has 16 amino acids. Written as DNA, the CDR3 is TGTGCCAGCAGTTCCATTAGCGGGGGGGTATACAATGAGCAGTTCTTC. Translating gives CASSSISGGVYNEQFF.

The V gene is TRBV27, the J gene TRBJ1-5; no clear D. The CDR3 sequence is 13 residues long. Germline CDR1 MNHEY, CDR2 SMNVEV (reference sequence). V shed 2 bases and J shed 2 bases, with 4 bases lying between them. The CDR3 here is CASSLRGNQPQHF. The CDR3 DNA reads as TGTGCCAGCAGTTTACGCGGCAATCAGCCCCAGCATTTT.

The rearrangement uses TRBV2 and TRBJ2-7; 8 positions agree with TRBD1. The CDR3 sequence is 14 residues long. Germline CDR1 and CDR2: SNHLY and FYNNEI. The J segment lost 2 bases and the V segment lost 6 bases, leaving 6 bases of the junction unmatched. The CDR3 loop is CASRPGTGTYEQYF. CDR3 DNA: TGTGCCAGCAGACCAGGGACAGGAACCTACGAGCAGTACTTC. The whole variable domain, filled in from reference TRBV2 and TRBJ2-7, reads EPEVTQTPSHQVTQMGQEVILRCVPISNHLYFYWYRQILGQKVEFLVSFYNNEISEKSEIFDDQFSVERPDGSNFTLKIRSTKLEDSAMYFCASRPGTGTYEQYFGPGTRLTVT.

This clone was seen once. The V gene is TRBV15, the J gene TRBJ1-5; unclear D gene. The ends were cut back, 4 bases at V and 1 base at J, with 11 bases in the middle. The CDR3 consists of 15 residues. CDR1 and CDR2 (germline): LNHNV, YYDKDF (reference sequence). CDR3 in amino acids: CATSTRYGSNQPQHF. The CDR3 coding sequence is TGTGCCACCAGCACCCGGTACGGGAGCAATCAGCCCCAGCATTTT. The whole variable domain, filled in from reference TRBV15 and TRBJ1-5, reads DAMVIQNPRYQVTQFGKPVTLSCSQTLNHNVMYWYQQKSSQAPKLLFHYYDKDFNNEADTPDNFQSRRPNTSFCFLDIRSPGLGDTAMYLCATSTRYGSNQPQHFGDGTRLSIL.

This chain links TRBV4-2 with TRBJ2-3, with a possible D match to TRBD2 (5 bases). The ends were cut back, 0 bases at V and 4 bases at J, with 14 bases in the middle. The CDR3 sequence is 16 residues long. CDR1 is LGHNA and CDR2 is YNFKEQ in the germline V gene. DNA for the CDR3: TGTGCCAGCAGCCAAGAAGTCGAGGGTTCGGCAGATACGCAGTATTTT. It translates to CASSQEVEGSADTQYF.

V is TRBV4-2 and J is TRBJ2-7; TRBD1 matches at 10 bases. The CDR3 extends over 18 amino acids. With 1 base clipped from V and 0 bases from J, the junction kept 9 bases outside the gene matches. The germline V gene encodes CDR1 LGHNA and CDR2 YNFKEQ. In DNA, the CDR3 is TGTGCCAGCAGCCAAGCTGGACAGGGGGTTTTTGGCTCCTACGAGCAGTACTTC. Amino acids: CASSQAGQGVFGSYEQYF.

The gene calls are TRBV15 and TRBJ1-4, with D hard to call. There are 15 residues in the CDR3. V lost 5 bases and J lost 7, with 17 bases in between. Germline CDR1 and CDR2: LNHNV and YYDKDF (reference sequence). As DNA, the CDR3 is TGTGCCACCAGCCGGGTACGAGTTCTGCGTGAAAAACTGTTTTTT. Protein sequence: CATSRVRVLREKLFF.

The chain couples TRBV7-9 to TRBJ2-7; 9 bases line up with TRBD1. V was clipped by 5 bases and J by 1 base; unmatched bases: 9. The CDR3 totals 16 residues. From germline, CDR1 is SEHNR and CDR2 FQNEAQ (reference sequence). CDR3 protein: CASSPGRGQGSYEQYF. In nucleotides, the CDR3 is TGTGCCAGCAGCCCGGGGCGGGGACAGGGTTCCTACGAGCAGTACTTC.

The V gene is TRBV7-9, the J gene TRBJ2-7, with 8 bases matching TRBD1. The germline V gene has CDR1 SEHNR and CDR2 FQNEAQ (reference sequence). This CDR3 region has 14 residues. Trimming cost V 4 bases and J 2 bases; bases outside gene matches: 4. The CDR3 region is CASSSGQGTYEQYF. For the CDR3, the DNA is TGTGCCAGCAGCTCAGGACAGGGAACCTACGAGCAGTACTTC.

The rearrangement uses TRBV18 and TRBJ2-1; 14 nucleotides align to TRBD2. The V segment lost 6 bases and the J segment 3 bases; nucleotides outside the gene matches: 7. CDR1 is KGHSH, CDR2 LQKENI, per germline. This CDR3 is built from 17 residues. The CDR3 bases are TGTGCCAGCTCCCAGGGACTAGCGGGGGACTACTACAATGAGCAGTTCTTC. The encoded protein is CASSQGLAGDYYNEQFF. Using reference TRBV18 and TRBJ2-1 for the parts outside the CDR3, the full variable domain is NAGVMQNPRHLVRRRGQEARLRCSPMKGHSHVYWYRQLPEEGLKFMVYLQKENIIDESGMPKERFSAEFPKEGPSILRIQQVVRGDSAAYFCASSQGLAGDYYNEQFFGPGTRLTVL.

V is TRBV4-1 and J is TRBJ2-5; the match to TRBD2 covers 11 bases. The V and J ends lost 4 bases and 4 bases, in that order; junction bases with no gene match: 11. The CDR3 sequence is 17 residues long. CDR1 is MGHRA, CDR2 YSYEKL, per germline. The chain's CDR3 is CASSLIAGGLSGETQYF. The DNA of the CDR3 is TGCGCCAGCAGCCTTATAGCGGGGGGGCTTTCTGGAGAGACCCAGTACTTC.

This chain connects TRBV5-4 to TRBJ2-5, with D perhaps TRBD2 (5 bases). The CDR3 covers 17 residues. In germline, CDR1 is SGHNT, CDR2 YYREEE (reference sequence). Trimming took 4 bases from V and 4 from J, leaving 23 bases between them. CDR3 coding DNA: TGTGCCAGCAGCCTCCCAGTGGGCGGGTTTGGGGTAGAGACCCAGTACTTC. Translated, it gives CASSLPVGGFGVETQYF.

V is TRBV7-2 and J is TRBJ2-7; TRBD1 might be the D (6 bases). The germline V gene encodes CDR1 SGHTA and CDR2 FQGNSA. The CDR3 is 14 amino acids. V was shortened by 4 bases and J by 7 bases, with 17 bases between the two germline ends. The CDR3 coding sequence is TGTGCCAGCAGCTACGGACTGGGGGCGGAGGAGCAGTACTTC. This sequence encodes CASSYGLGAEEQYF.

CDR3 DNA sequence: TGCAGCGTTGAAGGTCTAGCGGGGGGAGACACAGATACGCAGTATTTT. It yields the protein CSVEGLAGGDTDTQYF. The chain links TRBV29-1 to TRBJ2-3, with 11 nucleotides matching TRBD2. The germline V gene encodes CDR1 SQVTM and CDR2 ANQGSEA. This CDR3 region has 16 residues. J lost 2 bases, V lost 1 base, and 5 bases had no gene match.

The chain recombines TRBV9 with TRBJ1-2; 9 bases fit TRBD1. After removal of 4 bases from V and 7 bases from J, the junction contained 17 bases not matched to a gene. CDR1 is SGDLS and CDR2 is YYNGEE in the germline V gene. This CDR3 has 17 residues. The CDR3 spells CASSPGQGRLKGSGYTF. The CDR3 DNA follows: TGTGCCAGCAGCCCGGGACAGGGCCGACTAAAAGGATCTGGCTACACCTTC. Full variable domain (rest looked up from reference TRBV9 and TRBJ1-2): DSGVTQTPKHLITATGQRVTLRCSPRSGDLSVYWYQQSLDQGLQFLIQYYNGEERAKGNILERFSAQQFPDLHSELNLSSLELGDSALYFCASSPGQGRLKGSGYTFGSGTRLTVV.

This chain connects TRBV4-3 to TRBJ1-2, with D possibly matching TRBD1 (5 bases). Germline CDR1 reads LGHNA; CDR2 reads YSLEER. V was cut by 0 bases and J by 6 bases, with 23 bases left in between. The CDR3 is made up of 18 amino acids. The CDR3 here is CASSQDFGAGTPVDGYTF. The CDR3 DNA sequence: TGCGCCAGCAGCCAAGATTTTGGGGCAGGCACCCCGGTGGATGGCTACACCTTC.

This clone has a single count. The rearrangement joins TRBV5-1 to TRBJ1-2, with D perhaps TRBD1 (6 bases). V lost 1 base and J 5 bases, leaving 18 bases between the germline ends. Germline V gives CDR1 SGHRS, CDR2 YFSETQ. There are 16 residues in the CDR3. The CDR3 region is CASSLSGTKLGYGYTF. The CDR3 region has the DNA TGCGCCAGCAGCTTGTCGGGGACAAAACTCGGGTATGGCTACACCTTC.

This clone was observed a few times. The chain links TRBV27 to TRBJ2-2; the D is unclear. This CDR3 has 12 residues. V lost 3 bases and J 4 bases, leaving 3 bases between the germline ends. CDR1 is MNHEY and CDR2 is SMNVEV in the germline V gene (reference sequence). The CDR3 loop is CASSFLTGELFF. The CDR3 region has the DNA TGTGCCAGCAGTTTTCTCACCGGGGAGCTGTTTTTT.

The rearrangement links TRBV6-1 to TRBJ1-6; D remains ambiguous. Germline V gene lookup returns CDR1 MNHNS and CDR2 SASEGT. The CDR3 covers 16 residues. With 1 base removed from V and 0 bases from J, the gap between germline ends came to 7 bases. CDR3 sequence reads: CASSEVVSSYNSPLHF. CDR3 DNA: TGTGCCAGCAGTGAAGTCGTGAGCTCCTATAATTCACCCCTCCACTTT.

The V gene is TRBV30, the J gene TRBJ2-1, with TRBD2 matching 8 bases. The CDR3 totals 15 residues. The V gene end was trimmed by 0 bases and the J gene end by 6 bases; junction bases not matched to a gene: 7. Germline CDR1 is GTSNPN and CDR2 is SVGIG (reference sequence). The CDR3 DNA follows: TGTGCCTGGAGTGTAGCAGCGGGGGCCCTCAATGAGCAGTTCTTC. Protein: CAWSVAAGALNEQFF.